What follows is one TCR beta chain and its context. Its antigen is not known. This sample's RNA came from whole unsorted tissue. A modified ARM-PCR protocol with three rounds of nested PCR amplified TCRbeta. TCRdb used MiXCR to reprocess the multiplex PCR reads, holding one entry per CDR3 protein. The sample contains more than 85,000 distinct CDR3 sequences, roughly two thirds of which appear only once. This sample was taken from a study of tumor and adjacent non-tumor tissue in lung cancer. Background on the study: Histology: eleven to twelve adenocarcinoma, a couple of squamous cell carcinoma, 1 small cell lung cancer. Study results and caveats: Top 100 clones took a larger repertoire share in normal lung. Significantly higher TCR diversity was found in tumor than normal lung.

The CDR3 extends over 16 amino acids. Germline CDR1 and CDR2: ENHRY and SYGVKD. The sequencing sample was made of lung tumor tissue. The chain couples TRBV10-3 to TRBJ2-3; possible D gene TRBD1, 5 bases. The end of the DNA is better explained by TRBJ1-5, so the J call may be wrong. The receptor was derived from a man between 70 and 80 years old with non-small cell lung cancer. The CDR3 nucleotides read TGTGCCATCAGCCCCAAGGGGCACTTAGCCCAAGATACGCAGCATTTT. Residues: CAISPKGHLAQDTQHF.